This section outlines one T cell receptor beta chain sequence together with its context. Trimming stripped 2 bases from V and 3 bases from J, with 8 bases between. The germline V gene has CDR1 SEHNR and CDR2 FQNEAQ (reference sequence). This CDR3 region has 13 residues. This sample is drawn from a study of OX40 agonist ivuxolimab in advanced cancers. Study at large: Ivuxolimab, an antibody that agonizes OX40 (CD134), was administered to the patients.

This table comes from immunoSEQ multiplex PCR, and its TCRdb copy is limited to in-frame clones, with some not included. Of approximately 26,000 clones in the sample, 85% were seen once. The sequencing here drew on CD4+ or CD8+ T cells sorted from blood, taken in a trial of the OX40 agonist ivuxolimab. The TCR was taken from an adult with an advanced solid tumor such as melanoma, head and neck, liver or kidney cancer. The V call is TRBV7-9, the J call TRBJ2-7; no definite D call. CDR3 residues: CASSLRAYYEQYF. DNA for the CDR3: TGTGCCAGCAGCTTAAGAGCGTACTACGAGCAGTACTTC.